This is a list of T cell receptor beta chains from one sample in a study of T cell repertoires in cytomegalovirus infection. A single record per CDR3 protein comes from TCRdb applying MiXCR to the reads. The data show approximately 240,000 distinct CDR3 sequences, around 12% seen once. The source material was PBMCs. The receptors here all came from a human donor in good health (CMV status not recorded). Some clones in this sample may be carry-over from other donors' samples. Both conserved end residues are part of each CDR3. D genes are given only for firm matches. Some rows mark clone size as missing; the rest say once, few, many or name a class of expanded clone.

D	V	J	size	DNA	CDR3
.	TRBV28	TRBJ1-1	many	TGTGCCAGTAGTTCCCCCAGGGGAGCTTTCTTT	CASSSPRGAFF
.	TRBV29-1	TRBJ2-6	few	TGCAGCGTTGAAGAGCTCGGGCAGCTTGGGGCCAACGTCCTGACTTTC	CSVEELGQLGANVLTF
.	TRBV24-1	TRBJ2-6	many	TGTGCCACCAGTGATCCCGGGGGAAGGGGCTCTGGGGCCAACGTCCTGACTTTC	CATSDPGGRGSGANVLTF
TRBD1	TRBV6-6	TRBJ1-2	.	TGTGCCAGCAGTTACCAGGGGACAGGGAACTATGGCTACACCTTC	CASSYQGTGNYGYTF
TRBD1	TRBV20-1	TRBJ2-7	.	TGCAGTGCTAGGACAGGGAGCCGCTACGAGCAGTACTTC	CSARTGSRYEQYF
.	TRBV7-2	TRBJ1-5	.	TGTGCCAACAGCTTAACGACCCAGCAGCCCCAGCATTTT	CANSLTTQQPQHF
TRBD1	TRBV29-1	TRBJ2-5	few	TGCAGCGCCCGACAGGGCCGGTGGGAGACCCAGTACTTC	CSARQGRWETQYF
TRBD1	TRBV7-3	TRBJ1-1	many	TGTGCCAGCAGCTTGACAGGGCAGGCGGTAAGCACTGAAGCTTTCTTT	CASSLTGQAVSTEAFF
.	TRBV28	TRBJ2-1	.	TGTGCCAGCAAGGCGCCGGGATACAATGAGCAGTTCTTC	CASKAPGYNEQFF
TRBD1	TRBV29-1	TRBJ2-2	.	TGCAGCGTTTCGGACAGGGGTGACACCGGGGAGCTGTTTTTT	CSVSDRGDTGELFF
.	TRBV4-3	TRBJ1-6	.	TGCGCCAGCAGCCAAGATCTCCATAATTCACCCCTCCACTTT	CASSQDLHNSPLHF
TRBD2	TRBV20-1	TRBJ2-7	.	TGCAGTGCTAAAGGGACTAGAGGTCACGAGCAGTACTTC	CSAKGTRGHEQYF
.	TRBV28	TRBJ2-2	many	TGTGCCAGCAGTTTCCTGACAGGAGCCCCCGGGGAGCTGTTTTTT	CASSFLTGAPGELFF
.	TRBV7-2	TRBJ1-5	many	TGTGCCAGCAGCTTAGACACCTATCAGCCCCAGCATTTT	CASSLDTYQPQHF
.	TRBV12-3/TRBV12-4	TRBJ1-4	many	TGTGCCAGCAGCAACCTAGGGCAGCTTGAAAAACTGTTTTTT	CASSNLGQLEKLFF
.	TRBV28	TRBJ1-4	.	TGTGCCAGTTCCCAAACCGGGGTAAATGAAAAACTGTTTTTT	CASSQTGVNEKLFF
.	TRBV12-3/TRBV12-4	TRBJ2-7	many	TGTGCCAGCAGTCCAGCCATGAGGAGGGGGGAGCAGTACTTC	CASSPAMRRGEQYF
.	TRBV20-1	TRBJ1-5	many	TGCAGTGCTCCCGGGACGGATAGCAATCAGCCCCAGCATTTT	CSAPGTDSNQPQHF
TRBD1	TRBV18	TRBJ2-4	.	TGTGCCAGCTCACCATCCGGGACAGGGAAAAACATTCAGTACTTC	CASSPSGTGKNIQYF
TRBD2	TRBV11-1	TRBJ2-7	many	TGTGCCAGCAGCTTAAAGCGGGGCTCCTACGAGCAGTACTTC	CASSLKRGSYEQYF
TRBD1	TRBV6-6	TRBJ2-5	.	TGTGCCAGCAGTTACCAGGGGGCGGCGGGGGAGACCCAGTACTTC	CASSYQGAAGETQYF
.	TRBV7-3	TRBJ2-5	.	TGTGCCAGCAGCCCTTCGGCAGCCCAAGAGACCCAGTACTTC	CASSPSAAQETQYF
TRBD1	TRBV7-8	TRBJ1-2	many	TGTGCCAGCAGCTTAGTACGGACAGGGTACTATGGCTACACCTTC	CASSLVRTGYYGYTF
TRBD1	TRBV20-1	TRBJ2-5	.	TGCAGTGCTGAGGACAGGGGAGAGACCCAGTACTTC	CSAEDRGETQYF
TRBD2	TRBV20-1	TRBJ2-3	.	TGCAGTGCCCTCGGGGGGGCCGGCACAGATACGCAGTATTTT	CSALGGAGTDTQYF
.	TRBV5-4	TRBJ2-2	many	TGTGCCAGCAGCACAGTAACCGGGGAGCTGTTTTTT	CASSTVTGELFF
.	TRBV18	TRBJ1-4	few	TGTGCCAGCTCACCACTGTTATATGAAAAACTGTTTTTT	CASSPLLYEKLFF